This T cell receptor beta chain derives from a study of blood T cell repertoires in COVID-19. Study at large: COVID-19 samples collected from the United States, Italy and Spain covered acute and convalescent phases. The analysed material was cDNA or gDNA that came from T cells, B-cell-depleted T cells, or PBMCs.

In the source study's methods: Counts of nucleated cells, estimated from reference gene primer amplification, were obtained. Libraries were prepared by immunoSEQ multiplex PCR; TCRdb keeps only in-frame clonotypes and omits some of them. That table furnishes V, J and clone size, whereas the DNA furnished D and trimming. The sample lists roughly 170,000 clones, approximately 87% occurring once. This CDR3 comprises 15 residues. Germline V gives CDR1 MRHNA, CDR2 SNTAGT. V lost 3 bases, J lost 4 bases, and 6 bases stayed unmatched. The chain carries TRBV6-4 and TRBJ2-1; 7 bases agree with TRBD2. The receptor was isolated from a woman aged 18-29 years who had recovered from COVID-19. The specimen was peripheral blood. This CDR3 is CASSDGASGYNEQFF. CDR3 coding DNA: TGTGCCAGCAGTGATGGAGCTAGCGGTTACAATGAGCAGTTCTTC.